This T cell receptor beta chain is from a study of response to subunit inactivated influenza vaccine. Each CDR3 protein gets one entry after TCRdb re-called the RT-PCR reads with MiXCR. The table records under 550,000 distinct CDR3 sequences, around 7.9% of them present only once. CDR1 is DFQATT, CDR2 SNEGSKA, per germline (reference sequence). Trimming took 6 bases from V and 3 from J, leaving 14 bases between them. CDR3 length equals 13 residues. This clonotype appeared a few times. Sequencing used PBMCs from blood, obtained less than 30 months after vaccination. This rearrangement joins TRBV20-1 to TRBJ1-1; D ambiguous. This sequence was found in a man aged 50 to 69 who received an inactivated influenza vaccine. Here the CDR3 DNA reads TGCAGTGCCGTGACAACACCCGACACTGAAGCTTTCTTT. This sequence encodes CSAVTTPDTEAFF.